A single sample gave rise to the 7 T cell receptor beta chains below, sequenced in a study of shared clonotypes between healthy human individuals. This table comes from immunoSEQ multiplex PCR, and its TCRdb copy is limited to in-frame clones, with some not included. The table shows around 980,000 clones, with around 78% occurring only once. Sequencing was done on a sample of memory CD4+ T cells from PBMCs. As for subset: CD45RA-negative fraction. All receptors come from a man aged 18 to 30 in good health. Some clones in this sample may be carry-over from other donors' samples.

The chain has TRBV7-9 and TRBJ2-1; tentative D call: TRBD1 (5 bases). The CDR3 is 13 residues long. CDR1 SEHNR and CDR2 FQNEAQ come from the germline V gene (reference sequence). Trimming shortened V by 0 bases and J by 6 bases, and 6 bases separated the two germline ends. The CDR3 spells CASSLAGANEQFF. CDR3 DNA: TGTGCCAGCAGCTTAGCAGGGGCCAATGAGCAGTTCTTC.

The chain combines TRBV5-5 with TRBJ1-4; TRBD1 matches at 9 bases. V gave up 4 bases and J gave up 8 bases; unmatched junction bases: 6. The germline V gene encodes CDR1 SGHKS and CDR2 YYEKEE (reference sequence). This CDR3 is built from 14 residues. CDR3 residues: CASSITGGIEKLFF. The CDR3 DNA reads as TGTGCCAGCAGCATTACAGGGGGCATAGAAAAACTGTTTTTT.

This clone was picked up one time. The chain recombines TRBV13 with TRBJ2-3; 7 bases line up with TRBD2. J gave up 9 bases and V 5 bases, and 17 bases lay outside the gene matches. This CDR3 contains 16 residues. Germline lookup yields CDR1 PRHDT and CDR2 FYEKMQ (reference sequence). Written as DNA, the CDR3 is TGTGCCAGCAGCCTTCCCGGGACTATCGTTACTAAAACGCAGTATTTT. Protein sequence: CASSLPGTIVTKTQYF.

V gene TRBV14 combines with J gene TRBJ1-2, with no clear D. CDR1 is SGHDN and CDR2 is FVKESK in the germline V gene. The CDR3 is made up of 16 amino acids. V gave up 4 bases and J gave up 4 bases, with 19 bases separating them. CDR3 amino acids: CASSLSKGWDAYGYTF. CDR3 nucleotides: TGTGCCAGCAGCCTCTCCAAAGGGTGGGATGCCTATGGCTACACCTTC. Using reference TRBV14 and TRBJ1-2 for the parts outside the CDR3, the full variable domain is EAGVTQFPSHSVIEKGQTVTLRCDPISGHDNLYWYRRVMGKEIKFLLHFVKESKQDESGMPNNRFLAERTGGTYSTLKVQPAELEDSGVYFCASSLSKGWDAYGYTFGSGTRLTVV.

J is TRBJ2-7 and V is TRBV7-3; 10 bases fit TRBD2. The junction had 9 bases not matched to a gene; V was cut back by 3 bases and J by 4 bases. Per the germline V gene, CDR1 is SGHTA and CDR2 is FQGTGA. The CDR3 is made up of 16 amino acids. CDR3 loop: CASSLTRASGSYEQYF. Here the CDR3 DNA reads TGTGCCAGCAGCTTGACGCGGGCTAGCGGGAGTTACGAGCAGTACTTC.

This clone occurred a few times. This chain connects TRBV27 to TRBJ2-7; D gene unclear. The CDR3 spans 12 residues. V lost 5 bases and J lost 6, with 11 bases in between. In germline, CDR1 is MNHEY, CDR2 SMNVEV (reference sequence). CDR3 amino acids: CASSPNLAEQYF. CDR3 nucleotides: TGTGCCAGCAGTCCAAACCTCGCCGAGCAGTACTTC.

This clone came up a few times. This sequence joins TRBV7-3 and TRBJ2-1; 12 bases map to TRBD2. CDR1 is SGHTA, CDR2 FQGTGA, per germline. CDR3 length equals 16 residues. V gave up 5 bases and J gave up 6 bases; unmatched junction bases: 8. CDR3 nucleotides: TGTGCCAGCAGCATACAACCTAGCGGGAGGGCCAATGAGCAGTTCTTC. It encodes CASSIQPSGRANEQFF.